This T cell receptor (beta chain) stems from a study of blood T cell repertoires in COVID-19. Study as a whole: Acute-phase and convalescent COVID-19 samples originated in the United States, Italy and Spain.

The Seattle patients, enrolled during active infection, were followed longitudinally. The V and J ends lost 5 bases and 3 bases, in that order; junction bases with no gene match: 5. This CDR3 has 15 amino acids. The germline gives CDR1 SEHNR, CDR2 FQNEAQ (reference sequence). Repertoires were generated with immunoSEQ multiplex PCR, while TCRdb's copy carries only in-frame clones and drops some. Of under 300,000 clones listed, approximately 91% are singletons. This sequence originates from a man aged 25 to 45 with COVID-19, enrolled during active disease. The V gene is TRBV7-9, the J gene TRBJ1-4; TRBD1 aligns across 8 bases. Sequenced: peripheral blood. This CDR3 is CASSRQGAANEKLFF. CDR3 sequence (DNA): TGTGCCAGCAGCCGGCAGGGGGCTGCTAATGAAAAACTGTTTTTT.